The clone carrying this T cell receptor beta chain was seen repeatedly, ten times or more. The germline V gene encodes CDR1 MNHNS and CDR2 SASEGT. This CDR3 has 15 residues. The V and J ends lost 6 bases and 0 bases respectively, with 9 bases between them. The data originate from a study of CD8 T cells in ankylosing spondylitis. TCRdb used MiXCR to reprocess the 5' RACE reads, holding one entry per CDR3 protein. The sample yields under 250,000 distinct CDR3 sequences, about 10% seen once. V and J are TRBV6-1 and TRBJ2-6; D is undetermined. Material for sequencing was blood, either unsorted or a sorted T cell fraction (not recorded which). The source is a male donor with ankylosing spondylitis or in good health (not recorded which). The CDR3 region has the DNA TGTGCCAGCAGCGTCGCGGACTCTGGGGCCAACGTCCTGACTTTC. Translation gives CASSVADSGANVLTF.